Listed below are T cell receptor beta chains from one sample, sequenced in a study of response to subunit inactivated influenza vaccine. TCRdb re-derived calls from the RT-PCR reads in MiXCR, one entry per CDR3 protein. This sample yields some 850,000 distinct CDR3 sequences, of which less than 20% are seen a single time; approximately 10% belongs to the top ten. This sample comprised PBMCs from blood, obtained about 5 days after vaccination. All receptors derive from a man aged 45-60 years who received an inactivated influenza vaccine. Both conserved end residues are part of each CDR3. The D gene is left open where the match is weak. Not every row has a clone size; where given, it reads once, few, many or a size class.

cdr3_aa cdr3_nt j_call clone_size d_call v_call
CASSARGPPQNYGYTF TGTGCCAGCAGTGCCCGGGGACCCCCGCAAAACTATGGCTACACCTTC TRBJ1-2 NA NA TRBV12-3/TRBV12-4
CASSFPGTDGTQYF TGTGCCAGCAGCTTTCCCGGGACCGACGGGACCCAGTACTTC TRBJ2-5 NA NA TRBV5-4
CASSLGSGEALHF TGCGCCAGCAGCTTGGGCTCCGGCGAGGCCCTCCACTTT TRBJ1-6 NA NA TRBV5-1
CAISGGLHEQFF TGTGCCATCAGTGGGGGACTCCATGAGCAGTTCTTC TRBJ2-1 NA NA TRBV10-3
CASSLTAASGNTDTQYF TGTGCCAGCAGCCTAACCGCGGCTAGCGGGAACACAGATACGCAGTATTTT TRBJ2-3 few TRBD2 TRBV9
CASSLRDGGSYEQYF TGTGCCAGCAGCTTAAGAGACGGAGGGTCCTACGAGCAGTACTTC TRBJ2-7 few NA TRBV7-9
CSASAGAAYEQYF TGCAGTGCTAGTGCTGGGGCAGCCTACGAGCAGTACTTC TRBJ2-7 few NA TRBV20-1
CVGGSGTGELFF TGTGTGGGCGGGAGCGGCACCGGGGAGCTGTTTTTT TRBJ2-2 few TRBD2 TRBV12-3/TRBV12-4
CAISAAVDNQPQHF TGTGCCATCAGTGCGGCGGTGGACAATCAGCCCCAGCATTTT TRBJ1-5 few NA TRBV10-3
CSAQYGAHTYEQYF TGCAGTGCCCAATATGGGGCACACACCTACGAGCAGTACTTC TRBJ2-7 few NA TRBV20-1
CASSWGRHNEQFF TGTGCCAGCAGTTGGGGCAGACACAATGAGCAGTTCTTC TRBJ2-1 NA NA TRBV11-2
CASSLMGRLAGAYNEQFF TGTGCCAGCAGCTTAATGGGTCGCCTCGCCGGGGCCTACAATGAGCAGTTCTTC TRBJ2-1 NA NA TRBV7-8
CASSLNLLAGNTIYF TGTGCCAGCAGTTTAAATCTCCTGGCTGGAAACACCATATATTTT TRBJ1-3 few NA TRBV12-3/TRBV12-4
CASTKKGGAEETQYF TGCGCCAGCACCAAAAAAGGGGGGGCGGAAGAGACCCAGTACTTC TRBJ2-5 NA NA TRBV5-1
CASRLYRDIRAGNQPQHF TGTGCCAGCAGACTTTACCGGGACATTCGAGCGGGCAATCAGCCCCAGCATTTT TRBJ1-5 NA NA TRBV28
CSARGIARPYEQYF TGCAGTGCTAGGGGAATAGCGAGACCCTACGAGCAGTACTTC TRBJ2-7 NA NA TRBV20-1
CASSPAGMGGGNIQYF TGTGCCAGCAGCCCCGCGGGGATGGGGGGCGGAAACATTCAGTACTTC TRBJ2-4 few NA TRBV9
CASRRRGDDSNQPQHF TGTGCCAGCCGGAGAAGAGGGGACGACAGCAATCAGCCCCAGCATTTT TRBJ1-5 few NA TRBV6-2/TRBV6-3
CASSPQGLRETQYF TGTGCCAGCAGCCCACAGGGGCTGCGAGAGACCCAGTACTTC TRBJ2-5 few TRBD1 TRBV7-2
CASSVETGGGSETQYF TGTGCCAGCAGCGTGGAGACAGGGGGGGGATCAGAGACCCAGTACTTC TRBJ2-5 few TRBD1 TRBV9
CSAVDGGGDDTQYF TGCAGTGCTGTGGACGGCGGGGGGGACGATACGCAGTATTTT TRBJ2-3 NA TRBD2 TRBV20-1
CASSEEGPNEKLFF TGTGCCAGCAGTGAGGAGGGCCCTAATGAAAAACTGTTTTTT TRBJ1-4 NA NA TRBV25-1
CASSLAVRQSSYNEQFF TGCGCCAGCAGCTTGGCGGTCAGGCAGAGCTCCTACAATGAGCAGTTCTTC TRBJ2-1 NA NA TRBV5-1
CSARSETGGYEQYF TGCAGTGCTAGATCTGAGACAGGGGGGTACGAGCAGTACTTC TRBJ2-7 NA TRBD1 TRBV20-1
CSAPRTGLINEQFF TGCAGTGCTCCACGCACCGGGCTAATCAATGAGCAGTTCTTC TRBJ2-1 NA NA TRBV20-1
CASRLGQREETQYF TGCGCCAGCAGATTGGGACAGCGAGAAGAGACCCAGTACTTC TRBJ2-5 NA TRBD1 TRBV5-1
CASSQRTGVAEAFF TGTGCCAGCAGCCAAAGGACAGGGGTGGCTGAAGCTTTCTTT TRBJ1-1 NA TRBD1 TRBV3-1
CAISESTGGQLPYGYTF TGTGCCATCAGTGAGTCGACGGGGGGACAGCTTCCCTATGGCTACACCTTC TRBJ1-2 few TRBD1 TRBV10-3
CASSPRGGTGVGGYTF TGTGCCAGCAGCCCCCGGGGGGGGACAGGGGTTGGTGGCTACACCTTC TRBJ1-2 once TRBD1 TRBV7-2
CASSPSRTGAEKLFF TGTGCCAGCAGCCCGTCCCGGACAGGGGCTGAAAAACTGTTTTTT TRBJ1-4 NA TRBD1 TRBV5-6
CASSLTSGTKNIQYF TGCGCCAGCAGCTTGACTAGCGGAACAAAAAACATTCAGTACTTC TRBJ2-4 many TRBD2 TRBV5-1
CSARMGGELFF TGCAGTGCTAGAATGGGCGGGGAGCTGTTTTTT TRBJ2-2 NA NA TRBV20-1
CASNPGGVLYNEQFF TGTGCCAGCAACCCCGGCGGAGTGTTATACAATGAGCAGTTCTTC TRBJ2-1 NA NA TRBV7-8
CASSQPRTSGIQETQYF TGTGCCAGCAGCCAACCCCGGACTAGCGGGATCCAAGAGACCCAGTACTTC TRBJ2-5 NA TRBD2 TRBV3-1
CASSFSGGVQPQHF TGTGCCAGCAGTTTTAGCGGGGGAGTTCAGCCCCAGCATTTT TRBJ1-5 NA NA TRBV28
CATSSGTGGDSGELFF TGTGCCACCAGTTCCGGGACAGGGGGCGATTCGGGGGAGCTGTTTTTT TRBJ2-2 NA TRBD1 TRBV24-1
CASSKTSGFLHSYNEQFF TGTGCCAGCAGCAAGACTAGCGGGTTCTTACATTCCTACAATGAGCAGTTCTTC TRBJ2-1 many TRBD2 TRBV4-2
CASSLDPTNEKLFF TGTGCCAGCAGTTTAGATCCAACTAATGAAAAACTGTTTTTT TRBJ1-4 many NA TRBV5-1
CASSSTGGGAGELFF TGTGCCAGCAGCTCCACCGGCGGCGGGGCCGGGGAGCTGTTTTTT TRBJ2-2 few NA TRBV7-6
CSARDGGREQFF TGCAGTGCTAGAGATGGGGGCCGTGAGCAGTTCTTC TRBJ2-1 few NA TRBV20-1
CASSYRAGVGQFF TGTGCCAGCAGCTACCGGGCCGGTGTGGGGCAGTTCTTC TRBJ2-1 few NA TRBV7-9
CASSSQGRTEAFF TGTGCCAGCTCCTCACAGGGTCGGACTGAAGCTTTCTTT TRBJ1-1 many NA TRBV18
CASSWTGTVSTDTQYF TGCGCCAGCAGCTGGACCGGGACAGTCTCCACAGATACGCAGTATTTT TRBJ2-3 NA TRBD1 TRBV5-1
CASSLSAAKNIQYF TGTGCCAGCAGCTTGAGCGCAGCCAAAAACATTCAGTACTTC TRBJ2-4 NA NA TRBV7-9
CASTQGGGAGVSYEQYF TGTGCCAGCACCCAGGGAGGAGGAGCGGGAGTCTCCTACGAGCAGTACTTC TRBJ2-7 many TRBD2 TRBV12-3/TRBV12-4
CASSRGQYFGETQYF NA TRBJ2-5 NA NA TRBV11-2
CASSGRGLAPREQYF TGTGCCAGCAGCGGCCGAGGACTAGCTCCTCGCGAGCAGTACTTC TRBJ2-7 NA TRBD2 TRBV7-2
CSAPGYTF TGCAGTGCCCCGGGCTACACCTTC TRBJ1-2 few NA TRBV20-1
CASSLIRLTYNEQFF TGTGCCAGCAGTTTGATCAGGTTGACCTACAATGAGCAGTTCTTC TRBJ2-1 few NA TRBV28
CASSLLPAPGLEETQYF TGTGCCAGCAGCTTACTCCCTGCCCCGGGACTAGAGGAGACCCAGTACTTC TRBJ2-5 NA TRBD2 TRBV11-2
CASSRRGQLCF TGTGCCAGCAGCCGACGGGGACAGTTGTGCTTC TRBJ2-7 few TRBD1 TRBV5-6
CSAAENSYQPQHF TGCAGTGCTGCCGAAAACAGTTACCAGCCCCAGCATTTT TRBJ1-5 many NA TRBV20-1
CASRRTGSGTGELFF TGTGCCAGCAGACGAACAGGGAGCGGCACCGGGGAGCTGTTTTTT TRBJ2-2 many NA TRBV6-1
CASSRRYVAEETQYF TGTGCCAGCAGCCGCCGGTACGTTGCGGAAGAGACCCAGTACTTC TRBJ2-5 NA NA TRBV6-1
CASNSRTGWNSPLHF TGCGCCAGCAACTCACGGACAGGGTGGAATTCACCCCTCCACTTT TRBJ1-6 NA TRBD1 TRBV4-3
CASSFKRGGGTDTQYF TGTGCCAGCAGCTTTAAGAGGGGGGGCGGCACAGATACGCAGTATTTT TRBJ2-3 few NA TRBV7-2
CASKLVNEQYF TGTGCCAGCAAACTCGTAAACGAGCAGTACTTC TRBJ2-7 few NA TRBV6-2/TRBV6-3